The rows below give T cell receptor beta chains drawn from one sample of a study of blood T cell repertoires in COVID-19. The repertoire was sequenced with immunoSEQ multiplex PCR; TCRdb's copy has only in-frame clones and lacks some. The table includes over 40,000 clones, 83% detected once. Specimen: peripheral blood. The receptors originated from a middle-aged man with acute or convalescent COVID-19. Both conserved end residues are part of each CDR3. Fields, in order: V gene, J gene, clone size, D gene, CDR3 protein, CDR3 DNA. The D gene is left open where the match is weak. Clone sizes are given selectively: once, few, many, or a class where the clone is expanded.

V gene: TRBV27; J gene: TRBJ2-4; clone size: NA; D gene: TRBD2; CDR3 protein: CASRGLAGLGRSIQYF; CDR3 DNA: TGTGCCAGCAGAGGTTTAGCGGGACTGGGCCGGAGCATTCAGTACTTC
V gene: TRBV19; J gene: TRBJ1-3; clone size: NA; D gene: NA; CDR3 protein: CASSINRAGENTIYF; CDR3 DNA: TGTGCCAGTAGTATTAACAGGGCGGGAGAAAACACCATATATTTT
V gene: TRBV9; J gene: TRBJ2-5; clone size: NA; D gene: NA; CDR3 protein: CASSVGITVQETQYF; CDR3 DNA: TGTGCCAGCAGCGTAGGGATAACAGTACAAGAGACCCAGTACTTC
V gene: TRBV14; J gene: TRBJ1-1; clone size: NA; D gene: TRBD1; CDR3 protein: CASRSTQGGNTEAFF; CDR3 DNA: TGTGCCAGCAGGTCGACCCAGGGGGGGAACACTGAAGCTTTCTTT
V gene: TRBV19; J gene: TRBJ1-5; clone size: NA; D gene: TRBD1; CDR3 protein: CASNRDRNSNQPQHF; CDR3 DNA: TGTGCCAGTAACCGGGACAGGAATAGCAATCAGCCCCAGCATTTT
V gene: TRBV19; J gene: TRBJ1-5; clone size: NA; D gene: TRBD1; CDR3 protein: CASSLTTGATQPQHF; CDR3 DNA: TGTGCCAGTAGCCTTACGACAGGGGCTACACAGCCCCAGCATTTT
V gene: TRBV5-1; J gene: TRBJ2-5; clone size: NA; D gene: NA; CDR3 protein: CASSLVVGGETQYF; CDR3 DNA: TGCGCCAGCAGCTTGGTAGTAGGGGGAGAGACCCAGTACTTC
V gene: TRBV5-1; J gene: TRBJ2-3; clone size: NA; D gene: TRBD1; CDR3 protein: CASSSQGATDTQYF; CDR3 DNA: TGCGCCAGCAGCTCTCAGGGGGCGACAGATACGCAGTATTTT
V gene: TRBV5-1; J gene: TRBJ2-3; clone size: NA; D gene: NA; CDR3 protein: CASGRLGTDTQYF; CDR3 DNA: TGCGCCAGCGGTCGACTAGGCACAGATACGCAGTATTTT
V gene: TRBV7-2; J gene: TRBJ2-3; clone size: few; D gene: TRBD2; CDR3 protein: CASSFTSGGRTDTQYF; CDR3 DNA: TGTGCCAGCAGCTTCACTAGCGGGGGGCGCACAGATACGCAGTATTTT
V gene: TRBV4-1; J gene: TRBJ2-1; clone size: NA; D gene: TRBD2; CDR3 protein: CASSQESGRFLNEQFF; CDR3 DNA: TGCGCCAGCAGCCAAGAGAGCGGGAGGTTTTTAAATGAGCAGTTCTTC
V gene: TRBV6-1; J gene: TRBJ2-5; clone size: NA; D gene: NA; CDR3 protein: CASSEFATYQETQYF; CDR3 DNA: TGTGCCAGCAGTGAATTCGCCACTTACCAAGAGACCCAGTACTTC
V gene: TRBV13; J gene: TRBJ1-3; clone size: once; D gene: NA; CDR3 protein: CASSLGERNTIYF; CDR3 DNA: TGTGCCAGCAGCTTGGGAGAGAGAAACACCATATATTTT
V gene: TRBV5-1; J gene: TRBJ2-2; clone size: NA; D gene: NA; CDR3 protein: CASSLVPGGGRNTGELFF; CDR3 DNA: TGCGCCAGCAGCTTGGTGCCAGGGGGAGGTAGAAACACCGGGGAGCTGTTTTTT
V gene: TRBV6-6; J gene: TRBJ1-1; clone size: NA; D gene: NA; CDR3 protein: CASSYGATANTEAFF; CDR3 DNA: TGTGCCAGCAGTTATGGGGCGACAGCGAACACTGAAGCTTTCTTT
V gene: TRBV7-6; J gene: TRBJ1-1; clone size: once; D gene: TRBD1; CDR3 protein: CASSRGQGGIEAFF; CDR3 DNA: TGTGCCAGCAGCCGCGGACAGGGGGGCATTGAAGCTTTCTTT
V gene: TRBV23-1; J gene: TRBJ2-3; clone size: NA; D gene: NA; CDR3 protein: CAPQDTQYF; CDR3 DNA: TGCGCCCCCCAGGATACGCAGTATTTT
V gene: TRBV5-6; J gene: TRBJ2-7; clone size: NA; D gene: NA; CDR3 protein: CASSWAGRARRNEQYF; CDR3 DNA: TGTGCCAGCAGCTGGGCGGGACGGGCCAGGAGGAACGAGCAGTACTTC
V gene: TRBV30; J gene: TRBJ1-2; clone size: NA; D gene: NA; CDR3 protein: CAWSPQYLTNYGYTF; CDR3 DNA: TGTGCCTGGAGTCCGCAGTATTTAACTAACTATGGCTACACCTTC
V gene: TRBV9; J gene: TRBJ2-2; clone size: once; D gene: NA; CDR3 protein: CASSVGGTGELFF; CDR3 DNA: TGTGCCAGCAGCGTAGGCGGAACCGGGGAGCTGTTTTTT
V gene: TRBV11-2; J gene: TRBJ1-3; clone size: NA; D gene: TRBD1; CDR3 protein: CASSLFGQGVPGNTIYF; CDR3 DNA: TGTGCCAGCAGCTTATTTGGGCAGGGGGTTCCTGGAAACACCATATATTTT
V gene: TRBV5-1; J gene: TRBJ2-1; clone size: NA; D gene: NA; CDR3 protein: CASSLWGESYNEQFF; CDR3 DNA: TGCGCCAGCAGCTTGTGGGGGGAATCCTACAATGAGCAGTTCTTC
V gene: TRBV19; J gene: TRBJ1-3; clone size: NA; D gene: NA; CDR3 protein: CASSTGFSGNTIYF; CDR3 DNA: TGTGCCAGTAGCACAGGGTTCTCTGGAAACACCATATATTTT
V gene: TRBV10-2; J gene: TRBJ1-1; clone size: once; D gene: TRBD1; CDR3 protein: CASSVSTGNAFF; CDR3 DNA: TGCGCCAGCAGTGTCTCGACAGGGAACGCTTTCTTT
V gene: TRBV6-5; J gene: TRBJ2-7; clone size: NA; D gene: NA; CDR3 protein: CASRESSYEQYF; CDR3 DNA: TGTGCCAGCAGAGAGAGCTCCTACGAGCAGTACTTC
V gene: TRBV18; J gene: TRBJ1-5; clone size: once; D gene: TRBD1; CDR3 protein: CASSLRDSGVYSNQPQHF; CDR3 DNA: TGTGCCAGCTCACTCCGGGACAGTGGGGTCTATAGCAATCAGCCCCAGCATTTT
V gene: TRBV6-1; J gene: TRBJ2-7; clone size: NA; D gene: NA; CDR3 protein: CASSDPGEGYEQYF; CDR3 DNA: TGTGCCAGCAGTGACCCAGGGGAAGGCTACGAGCAGTACTTC
V gene: TRBV6-5; J gene: TRBJ1-2; clone size: NA; D gene: NA; CDR3 protein: CASSYRGTYGYTF; CDR3 DNA: TGTGCCAGCAGTTACAGGGGTACCTATGGCTACACCTTC
V gene: TRBV24-1; J gene: TRBJ1-5; clone size: NA; D gene: NA; CDR3 protein: CATSPAGNQPQHF; CDR3 DNA: TGTGCCACCTCACCGGCGGGCAATCAGCCCCAGCATTTT
V gene: TRBV3-1/TRBV3-2; J gene: TRBJ2-2; clone size: NA; D gene: TRBD1; CDR3 protein: CASSPGTVNTGELFF; CDR3 DNA: TGTGCCAGCAGCCCGGGGACAGTAAACACCGGGGAGCTGTTTTTT
V gene: TRBV5-6; J gene: TRBJ1-1; clone size: NA; D gene: NA; CDR3 protein: CASTLLRGEAFF; CDR3 DNA: TGTGCCAGCACCCTTTTAAGGGGTGAAGCTTTCTTT
V gene: TRBV9; J gene: TRBJ2-1; clone size: NA; D gene: TRBD1; CDR3 protein: CASGRQGEGDNEQFF; CDR3 DNA: TGTGCCAGCGGCAGACAGGGGGAAGGGGACAATGAGCAGTTCTTC
V gene: TRBV6-4; J gene: TRBJ2-1; clone size: NA; D gene: NA; CDR3 protein: CASSDGLRGNEQFF; CDR3 DNA: TGTGCCAGCAGTGATGGGTTAAGGGGGAATGAGCAGTTCTTC
V gene: TRBV28; J gene: TRBJ2-1; clone size: few; D gene: TRBD2; CDR3 protein: CASSSGLANEQFF; CDR3 DNA: TGTGCCAGCAGTTCGGGACTAGCGAATGAGCAGTTCTTC
V gene: TRBV7-9; J gene: TRBJ1-2; clone size: few; D gene: NA; CDR3 protein: CASSSGDRREGYTF; CDR3 DNA: TGTGCCAGCAGCTCCGGGGACCGGAGGGAAGGCTACACCTTC